The sequence of this TCR beta chain was determined in a study of control samples from healthy donors and cancer patients. TCRdb's copy holds only in-frame clones and misses some; the assay was immunoSEQ multiplex PCR. The data show 150,000 to 180,000 clones, with 94% seen just once and around 5.4% held by the top ten. The germline V and J ends were trimmed by 0 bases and 4 bases, with 6 bases remaining between them. The CDR3 is made up of 14 amino acids. The germline CDR1 and CDR2 sequences are MNHNS and SASEGT. V gene TRBV6-1 combines with J gene TRBJ2-2; no definite D call. Sequencing was carried out using blood. This sequence was found in a man aged 35 to 55 in good health. CDR3 loop: CASSEAPSTGELFF. DNA for the CDR3: TGTGCCAGCAGTGAAGCTCCCAGCACCGGGGAGCTGTTTTTT.